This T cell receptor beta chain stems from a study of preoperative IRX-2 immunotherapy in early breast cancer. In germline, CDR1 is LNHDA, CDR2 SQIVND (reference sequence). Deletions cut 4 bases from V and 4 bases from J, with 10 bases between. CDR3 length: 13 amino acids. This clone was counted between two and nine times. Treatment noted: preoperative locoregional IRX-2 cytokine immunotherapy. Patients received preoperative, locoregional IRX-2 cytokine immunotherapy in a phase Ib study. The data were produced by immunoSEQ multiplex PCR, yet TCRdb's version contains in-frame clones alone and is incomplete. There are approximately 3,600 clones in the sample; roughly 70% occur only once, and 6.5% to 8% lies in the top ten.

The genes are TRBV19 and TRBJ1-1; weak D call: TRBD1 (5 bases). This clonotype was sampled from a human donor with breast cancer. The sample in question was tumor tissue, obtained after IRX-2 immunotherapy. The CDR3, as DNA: TGTGCCAGTAGTACCTCGAGGGGCACTGAAGCTTTCTTT. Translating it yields CASSTSRGTEAFF.